In its sample, the clone carrying this TCR beta chain was seen a few times. The target antigen is unknown. TCRdb reprocessed the reads with MiXCR, giving one entry per CDR3 protein. Among 510,000 or so distinct CDR3 sequences listed, less than 30% were seen once. The CDR3 runs 16 residues. Germline CDR1 is LGHNT and CDR2 is FRNRAP. J gave up 4 bases and V 6 bases, and 7 bases lay outside the gene matches. This entry is derived from a study of T cell repertoires in cytomegalovirus infection. About the study: Public TCR beta signatures marked donors with CMV infection and the matching HLA. Study outcomes and limitations: Summed public TCR beta family frequency identified CMV carriers bearing the relevant HLA. CMV-specific TCR beta clonotypes restricted by HLA-C dominated the ex vivo response.

The specimen was PBMCs. The chain carries TRBV12-5 and TRBJ2-2, with TRBD2 matching over 11 bases. The clonotype comes from a human donor in good health (CMV status not recorded). Some clones in this sample may be carry-over from other donors' samples. CDR3 nucleotides: TGTGCTAGTGGCCAACTAGCGGGAGCCTCCACCGGGGAGCTGTTTTTT. This gives the protein CASGQLAGASTGELFF.